The present TCR beta chain was sequenced within a study of blood T cell repertoires in COVID-19. Study in general: From the United States, Italy and Spain came samples of acute and convalescent COVID-19. From T cells, B-cell-depleted T cells, or PBMCs came the material, which was cDNA or gDNA.

In the original analysis: Estimated nucleated cell counts came from reference gene primer amplification. The protocol was immunoSEQ multiplex PCR, while the TCRdb copy is restricted to in-frame clones and leaves out a portion. V, J and clone size reflect that table, while D and trimming were determined from the DNA. The profile shows around 120,000 clones, more than 75% of them singletons. The CDR3 runs to 15 residues. V lost 0 bases and J lost 6, with 13 bases in between. Germline assignment: CDR1 SNHLY and CDR2 FYNNEI. The sequencing input was peripheral blood. The TCR sequence derives from a woman aged 70-85 years with acute or convalescent COVID-19. The chain has TRBV2 and TRBJ2-3, with D perhaps matching TRBD1 (6 bases). CDR3 DNA: TGTGCCAGCAGTGAAGCCCTAACAGGGTTGGATACGCAGTATTTT. Its translation: CASSEALTGLDTQYF.